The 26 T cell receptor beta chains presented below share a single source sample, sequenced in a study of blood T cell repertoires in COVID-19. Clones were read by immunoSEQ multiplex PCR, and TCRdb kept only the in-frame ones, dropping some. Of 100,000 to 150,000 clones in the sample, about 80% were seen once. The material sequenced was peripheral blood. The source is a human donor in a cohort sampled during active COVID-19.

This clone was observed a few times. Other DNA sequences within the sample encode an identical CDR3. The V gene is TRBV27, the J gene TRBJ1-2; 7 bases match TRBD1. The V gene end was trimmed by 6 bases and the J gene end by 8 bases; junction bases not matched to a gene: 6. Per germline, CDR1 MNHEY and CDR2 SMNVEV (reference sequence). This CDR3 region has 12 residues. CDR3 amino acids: CASRRQGGGYTF. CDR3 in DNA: TGTGCCAGCAGAAGACAGGGTGGCGGCTACACCTTC.

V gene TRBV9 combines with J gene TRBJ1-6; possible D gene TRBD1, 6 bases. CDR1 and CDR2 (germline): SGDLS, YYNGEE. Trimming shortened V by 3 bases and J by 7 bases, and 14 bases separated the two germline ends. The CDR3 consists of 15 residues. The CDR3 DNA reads TGTGCCAGCAGCGGGCCGGGGGGCCAGAATTCACCCCTCCACTTT. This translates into CASSGPGGQNSPLHF. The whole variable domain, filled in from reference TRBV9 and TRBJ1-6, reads DSGVTQTPKHLITATGQRVTLRCSPRSGDLSVYWYQQSLDQGLQFLIQYYNGEERAKGNILERFSAQQFPDLHSELNLSSLELGDSALYFCASSGPGGQNSPLHFGNGTRLTVT.

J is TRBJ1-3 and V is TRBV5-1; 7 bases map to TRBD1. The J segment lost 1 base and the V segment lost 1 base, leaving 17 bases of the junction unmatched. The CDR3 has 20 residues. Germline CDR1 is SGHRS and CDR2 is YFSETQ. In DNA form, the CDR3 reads TGCGCCAGCAGCTTGAGTTTCGACAGGGACCCGACCAATTCTGGAAACACCATATATTTT. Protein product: CASSLSFDRDPTNSGNTIYF.

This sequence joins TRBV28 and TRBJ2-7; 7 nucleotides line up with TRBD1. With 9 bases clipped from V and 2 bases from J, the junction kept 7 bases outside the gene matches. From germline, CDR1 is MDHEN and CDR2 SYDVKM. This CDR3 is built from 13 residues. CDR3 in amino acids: CASYDRATYEQYF. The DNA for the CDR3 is TGTGCCAGTTACGACAGGGCCACCTACGAGCAGTACTTC.

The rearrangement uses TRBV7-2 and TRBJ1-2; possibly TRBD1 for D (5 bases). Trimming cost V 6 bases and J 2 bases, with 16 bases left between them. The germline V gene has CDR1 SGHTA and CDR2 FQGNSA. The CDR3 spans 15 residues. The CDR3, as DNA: TGTGCCAGCAGTCCTGACGGGGGTCTGAACTATGGCTACACCTTC. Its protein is CASSPDGGLNYGYTF. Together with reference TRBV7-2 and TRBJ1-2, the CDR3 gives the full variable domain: GAGVSQSPSNKVTEKGKDVELRCDPISGHTALYWYRQSLGQGLEFLIYFQGNSAPDKSGLPSDRFSAERTGGSVSTLTIQRTQQEDSAVYLCASSPDGGLNYGYTFGSGTRLTVV.

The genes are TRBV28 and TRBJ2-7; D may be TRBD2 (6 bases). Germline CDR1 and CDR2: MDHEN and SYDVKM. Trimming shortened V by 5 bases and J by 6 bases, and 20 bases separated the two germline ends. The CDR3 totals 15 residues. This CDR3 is CASSLDSAGPREQYF. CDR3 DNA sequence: TGTGCCAGCAGTCTCGACTCCGCGGGACCTCGCGAGCAGTACTTC.

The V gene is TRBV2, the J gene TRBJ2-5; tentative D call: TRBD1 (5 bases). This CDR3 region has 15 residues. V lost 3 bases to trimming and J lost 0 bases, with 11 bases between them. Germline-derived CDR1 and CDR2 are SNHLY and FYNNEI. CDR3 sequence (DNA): TGTGCCAGCAGTGACTTGACAGTTAACCAAGAGACCCAGTACTTC. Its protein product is CASSDLTVNQETQYF.

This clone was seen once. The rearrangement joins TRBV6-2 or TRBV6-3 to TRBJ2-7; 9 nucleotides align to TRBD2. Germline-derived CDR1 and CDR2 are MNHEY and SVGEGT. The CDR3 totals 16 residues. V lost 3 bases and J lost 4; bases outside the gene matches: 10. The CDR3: CASSYRRLAEIYEQYF. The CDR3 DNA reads TGTGCCAGCAGTTATCGGCGACTAGCGGAAATTTACGAGCAGTACTTC.

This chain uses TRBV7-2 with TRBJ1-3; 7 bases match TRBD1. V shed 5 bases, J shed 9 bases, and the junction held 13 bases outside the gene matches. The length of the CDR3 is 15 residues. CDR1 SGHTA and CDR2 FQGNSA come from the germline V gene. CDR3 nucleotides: TGTGCCAGCAGCCTACTAAGGGGGCCCACAAGCACCATATATTTT. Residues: CASSLLRGPTSTIYF. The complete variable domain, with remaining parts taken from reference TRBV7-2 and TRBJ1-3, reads GAGVSQSPSNKVTEKGKDVELRCDPISGHTALYWYRQSLGQGLEFLIYFQGNSAPDKSGLPSDRFSAERTGGSVSTLTIQRTQQEDSAVYLCASSLLRGPTSTIYFGEGSWLTVV.

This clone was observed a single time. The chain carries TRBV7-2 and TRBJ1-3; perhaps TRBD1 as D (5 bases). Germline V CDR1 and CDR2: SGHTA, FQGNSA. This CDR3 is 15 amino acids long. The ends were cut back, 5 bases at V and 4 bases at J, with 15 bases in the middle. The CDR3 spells CASSPGGVLGNTIYF. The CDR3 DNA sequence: TGTGCCAGCAGCCCTGGGGGGGTGTTAGGAAACACCATATATTTT.

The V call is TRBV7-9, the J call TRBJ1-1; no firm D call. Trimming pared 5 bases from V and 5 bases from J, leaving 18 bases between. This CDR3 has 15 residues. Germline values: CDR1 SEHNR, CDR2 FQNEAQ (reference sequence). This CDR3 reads CASSPALPVGTEAFF. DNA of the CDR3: TGTGCCAGCAGCCCAGCGTTGCCCGTTGGAACTGAAGCTTTCTTT.

Written as DNA, the CDR3 is TGCGCCAGCAGCTTGGCGCAGGGGGCGGTCTATGGCTACACCTTC. Protein sequence: CASSLAQGAVYGYTF. The chain employs TRBV5-1 and TRBJ1-2, with 8 bases fitting TRBD1. CDR3 length equals 15 residues. Looked up from germline, CDR1 is SGHRS and CDR2 is YFSETQ. V lost 0 bases, J lost 4 bases, and 5 bases stayed unmatched.

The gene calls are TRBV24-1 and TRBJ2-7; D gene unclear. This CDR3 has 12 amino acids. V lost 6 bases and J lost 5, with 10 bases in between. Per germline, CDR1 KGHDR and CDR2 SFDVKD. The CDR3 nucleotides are TGTGCCACCAGTCAGGTTGGCAACGAGCAGTACTTC. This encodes CATSQVGNEQYF.

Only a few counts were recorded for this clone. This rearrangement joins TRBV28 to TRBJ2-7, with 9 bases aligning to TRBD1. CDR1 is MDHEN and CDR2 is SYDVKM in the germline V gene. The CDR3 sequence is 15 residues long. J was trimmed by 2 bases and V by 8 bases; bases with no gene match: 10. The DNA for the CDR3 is TGTGCCAGCGGGGACAGGGCTCGATTTCCCTACGAGCAGTACTTC. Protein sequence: CASGDRARFPYEQYF.

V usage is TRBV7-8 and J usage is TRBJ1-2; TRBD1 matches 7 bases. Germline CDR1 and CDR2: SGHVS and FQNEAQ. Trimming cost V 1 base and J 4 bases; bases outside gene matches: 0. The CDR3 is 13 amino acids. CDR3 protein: CASSLGDSYGYTF. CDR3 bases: TGTGCCAGCAGCTTAGGGGACAGCTATGGCTACACCTTC.

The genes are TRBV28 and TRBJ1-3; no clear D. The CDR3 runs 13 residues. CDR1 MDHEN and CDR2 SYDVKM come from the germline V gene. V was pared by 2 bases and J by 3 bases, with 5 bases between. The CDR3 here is CASSLRSGNTIYF. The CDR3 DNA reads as TGTGCCAGCAGTTTACGTAGTGGAAACACCATATATTTT.

The CDR3 coding sequence is TGTGCCAGCAGCTCCATGGGAGTACGCTACAATGAGCAGTTCTTC. This sequence encodes CASSSMGVRYNEQFF. The V and J genes are TRBV5-4 and TRBJ2-1, with a possible D match to TRBD2 (5 bases). The CDR3 has 15 amino acids. Germline V lookup: CDR1 SGHNT, CDR2 YYREEE (reference sequence). V was pared by 3 bases and J by 3 bases, with 13 bases between.

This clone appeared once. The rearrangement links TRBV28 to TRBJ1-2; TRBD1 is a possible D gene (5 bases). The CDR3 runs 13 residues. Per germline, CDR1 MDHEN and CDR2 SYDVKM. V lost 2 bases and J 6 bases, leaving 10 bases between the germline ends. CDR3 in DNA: TGTGCCAGCAGTTTAGTGGGGGGGGATGGCTACACCTTC. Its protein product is CASSLVGGDGYTF.

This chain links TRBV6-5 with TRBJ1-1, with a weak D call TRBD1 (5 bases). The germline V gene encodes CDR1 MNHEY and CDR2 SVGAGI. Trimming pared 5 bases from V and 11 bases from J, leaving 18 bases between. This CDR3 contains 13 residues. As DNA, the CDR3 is TGTGCCAGCAGTCCTCGCGGGGGGTGGAGGGCTTTCTTT. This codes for CASSPRGGWRAFF.

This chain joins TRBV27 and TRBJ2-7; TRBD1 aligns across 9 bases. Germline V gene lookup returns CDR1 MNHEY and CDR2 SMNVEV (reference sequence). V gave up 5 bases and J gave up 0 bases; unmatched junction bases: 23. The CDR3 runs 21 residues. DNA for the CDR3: TGTGCCAGCAGTCCAACCTACCGGAGGACAGGGGTCCTTAGGAGCTCCTACGAGCAGTACTTC. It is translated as CASSPTYRRTGVLRSSYEQYF.

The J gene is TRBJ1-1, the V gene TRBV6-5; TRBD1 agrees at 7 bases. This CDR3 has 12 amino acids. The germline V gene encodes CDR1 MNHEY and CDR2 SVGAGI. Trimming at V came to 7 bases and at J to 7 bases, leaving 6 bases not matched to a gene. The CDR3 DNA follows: TGTGCCAGCATGGGACAGTTCGATGAAGCTTTCTTT. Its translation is CASMGQFDEAFF.

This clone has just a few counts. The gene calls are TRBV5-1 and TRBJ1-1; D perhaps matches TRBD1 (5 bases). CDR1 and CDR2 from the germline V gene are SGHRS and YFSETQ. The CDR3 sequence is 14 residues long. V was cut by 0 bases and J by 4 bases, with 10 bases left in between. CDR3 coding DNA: TGCGCCAGCAGCTTGGTGGGGGGTGGCACTGAAGCTTTCTTT. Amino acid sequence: CASSLVGGGTEAFF.

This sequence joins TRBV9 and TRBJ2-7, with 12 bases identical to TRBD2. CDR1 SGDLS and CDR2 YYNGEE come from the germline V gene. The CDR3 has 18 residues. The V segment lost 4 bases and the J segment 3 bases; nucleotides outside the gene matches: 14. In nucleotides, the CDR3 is TGTGCCAGCAGCAAAAGTGGTCTAGCGGGAGGGCCTGACTACGAGCAGTACTTC. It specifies CASSKSGLAGGPDYEQYF.

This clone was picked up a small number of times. CDR3 in amino acids: CASSLGQSPGYGYTF. In nucleotides, the CDR3 is TGTGCCAGCAGTCTAGGACAGTCCCCTGGCTATGGCTACACCTTC. The chain employs TRBV6-5 and TRBJ1-2; a possible D gene is TRBD1 (6 bases). Trimming cost V 5 bases and J 4 bases, with 17 bases left between them. Germline V CDR1 and CDR2: MNHEY, SVGAGI. This CDR3 has 15 residues.

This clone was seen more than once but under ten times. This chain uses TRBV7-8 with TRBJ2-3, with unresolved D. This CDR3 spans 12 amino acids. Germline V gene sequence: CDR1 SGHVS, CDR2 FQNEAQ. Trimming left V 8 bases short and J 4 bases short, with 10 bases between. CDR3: CASLIRPDTQYF. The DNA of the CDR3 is TGTGCCAGCCTAATCCGTCCAGATACGCAGTATTTT.

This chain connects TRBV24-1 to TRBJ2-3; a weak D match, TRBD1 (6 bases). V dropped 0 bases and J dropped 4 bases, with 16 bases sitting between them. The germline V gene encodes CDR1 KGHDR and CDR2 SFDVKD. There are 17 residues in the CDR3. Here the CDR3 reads CATSDLIGRGTPDTQYF. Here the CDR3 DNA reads TGTGCCACCAGTGATTTGATAGGCAGGGGTACCCCAGATACGCAGTATTTT.